The present TCR beta chain was sequenced within a study of radiotherapy plus CTLA-4 blockade in lung cancer (dated by TCRdb to between 2017 and 2018). For the study in its entirety: Objective responses occurred in 15% to 20% of enrolled patients, and 30% to 35% achieved disease control.

The study tested focal radiation therapy combined with CTLA-4 blockade (ipilimumab) in patients with chemo-refractory metastatic non-small-cell lung cancer. In regard to this clone: The specificity of this receptor is unknown. No much larger clonotype is one base removed from it; base qualities were not supplied.

Broader findings and caveats from the paper: The strongest predictors of response, as reported, were early dynamic changes in blood T cell clones along with a rise in serum interferon-beta after radiation. After treatment with radiotherapy and ipilimumab, TCR clones that came from tumors expanded in the peripheral blood.

Trimming accounts for 5 bases at V and 9 bases at J, while the number of junction bases matched to no gene is 11. Per the germline V gene (reference sequence), PRHDT is the CDR1 and FYEKMQ is the CDR2. The CDR3 spans 16 residues, from the cysteine through the phenylalanine. Of the read, only the CDR3 DNA is kept; its 48 bases are in frame from base 1. Library method: the immunoSEQ multiplex PCR assay. Here the immuneACCESS table is served through TCRdb, limited to in-frame sequences with V and J called. Missing clones are a known gap in these copies; in checked studies unresolved V genes cover under half, and the rest lacks a known reason. The sample table shows about 73,000 clones, and around 90% are seen once. The ten largest make up roughly two fifths of the sample.

The sequence was collected from a human donor with non-small cell lung cancer that progressed on radiotherapy plus ipilimumab. This specimen was peripheral blood, taken from a patient treated with radiotherapy plus ipilimumab. This chain is built from TRBV13 and TRBJ2-1; a stretch of 12 junction bases matches TRBD2. CDR3 reads: CASSAHGLAGKGEQFF. The DNA sequence is given as TGTGCCAGCAGCGCCCACGGACTAGCGGGAAAGGGTGAGCAGTTCTTC. With the portions outside the CDR3 filled from the reference TRBV13 and TRBJ2-1 genes, the complete variable region becomes AAGVIQSPRHLIKEKRETATLKCYPIPRHDTVYWYQQGPGQDPQFLISFYEKMQSDKGSIPDRFSAQQFSDYHSELNMSSLELGDSALYFCASSAHGLAGKGEQFFGPGTRLTVL.